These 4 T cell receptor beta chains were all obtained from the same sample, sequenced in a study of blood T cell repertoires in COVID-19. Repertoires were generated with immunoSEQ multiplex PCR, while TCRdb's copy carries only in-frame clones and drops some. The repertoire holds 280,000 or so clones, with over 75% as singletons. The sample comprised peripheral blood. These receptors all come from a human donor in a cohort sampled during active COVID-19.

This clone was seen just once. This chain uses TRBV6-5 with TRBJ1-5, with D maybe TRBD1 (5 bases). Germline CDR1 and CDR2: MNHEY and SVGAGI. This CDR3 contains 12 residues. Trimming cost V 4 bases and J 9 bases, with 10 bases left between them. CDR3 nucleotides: TGTGCCAGCAGTTCCCCGGGGGGGCCCCAGCATTTT. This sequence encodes CASSSPGGPQHF.

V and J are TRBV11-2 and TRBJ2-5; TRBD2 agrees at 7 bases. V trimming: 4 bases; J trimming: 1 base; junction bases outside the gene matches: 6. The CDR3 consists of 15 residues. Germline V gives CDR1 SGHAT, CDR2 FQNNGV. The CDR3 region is CASSSRGEIQETQYF. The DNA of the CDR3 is TGTGCCAGCAGCTCCCGGGGGGAGATCCAAGAGACCCAGTACTTC.

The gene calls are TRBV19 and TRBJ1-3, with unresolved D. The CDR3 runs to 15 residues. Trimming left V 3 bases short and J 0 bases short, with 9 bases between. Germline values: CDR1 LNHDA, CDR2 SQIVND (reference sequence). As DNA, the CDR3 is TGTGCCAGTAGTATGGTTGCGGTCTCTGGAAACACCATATATTTT. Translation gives CASSMVAVSGNTIYF.

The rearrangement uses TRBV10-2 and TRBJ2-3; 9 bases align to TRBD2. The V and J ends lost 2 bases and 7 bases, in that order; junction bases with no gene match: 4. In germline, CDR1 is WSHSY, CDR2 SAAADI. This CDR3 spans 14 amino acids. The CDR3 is CASSEISGRNTQYF. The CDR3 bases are TGCGCCAGCAGTGAGATCAGCGGGAGGAATACGCAGTATTTT.